This TCR beta chain was found in a study of control samples from healthy donors and cancer patients. The CDR3 loop spans 15 amino acids. Germline CDR1 SGDLS, CDR2 YYNGEE. With 0 bases removed from V and 1 base from J, the gap between germline ends came to 10 bases. Assay used: immunoSEQ multiplex PCR; TCRdb lists only in-frame clones, some missing. The sample has 90,000 to 100,000 clones, 79% seen once. The TCR was taken from a woman younger than 45 in good health. The chain uses TRBV9 and TRBJ1-1; TRBD1 is a possible D gene (6 bases). Material: blood. The CDR3 sequence: CASSVAGARNTEAFF. The CDR3, as DNA: TGTGCCAGCAGCGTAGCGGGGGCGCGGAACACTGAAGCTTTCTTT.